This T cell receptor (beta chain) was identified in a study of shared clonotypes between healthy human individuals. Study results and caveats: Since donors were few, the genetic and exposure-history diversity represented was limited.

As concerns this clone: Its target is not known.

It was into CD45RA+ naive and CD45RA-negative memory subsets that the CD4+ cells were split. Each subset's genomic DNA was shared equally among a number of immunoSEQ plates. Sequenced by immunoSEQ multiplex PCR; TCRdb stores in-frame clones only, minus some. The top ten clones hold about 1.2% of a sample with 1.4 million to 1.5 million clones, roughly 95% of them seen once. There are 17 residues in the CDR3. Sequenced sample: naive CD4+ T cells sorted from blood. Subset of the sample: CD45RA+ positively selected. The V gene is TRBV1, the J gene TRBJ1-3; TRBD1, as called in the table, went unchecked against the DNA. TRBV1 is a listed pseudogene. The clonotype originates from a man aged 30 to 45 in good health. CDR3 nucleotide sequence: TGCACCAGCAGCCAAGATGGGGGCCGGTGCTCTGGAAACACCATATATTTT. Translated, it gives CTSSQDGGRCSGNTIYF.